This passage covers 6 T cell receptor beta chains from one sample sequenced in a study of post-analysis software for immune sequencing data. Study outcomes and limitations: With TRBV5-6, TRBV5-1 and TRBV20-1 included, about five TRBV segments were more frequent in patients than in controls.

Libraries were made from TCR beta cDNA, and they carried unique molecular identifiers. TCRdb passed the PCR reads through MiXCR, listing each CDR3 protein once. The sample consists of roughly 600,000 distinct CDR3 sequences, roughly two fifths of them appearing once. Their recognized antigens are unknown. The sequencing input was blood. The receptors originated from a girl under 18 with multiple sclerosis.

The J gene is TRBJ2-5, the V gene TRBV12-3 or TRBV12-4, with 10 nucleotides matching TRBD2. The ends lost 6 bases at V and 2 bases at J; junction bases unmatched: 6. The CDR3 spans 15 residues. For the CDR3, the DNA is TGTGCCAGCAGCCCCGGGACTAGCGTACAAGAGACCCAGTACTTC. It yields the protein CASSPGTSVQETQYF.

This clonotype has just a few counts. The chain links TRBV5-1 to TRBJ2-1; 10 bases are a match to TRBD1. J was trimmed by 8 bases and V by 4 bases; bases with no gene match: 9. Germline CDR1 reads SGHRS; CDR2 reads YFSETQ. The CDR3 has 15 amino acids. CDR3 nucleotides: TGCGCCAGCAGCCCCCGGGACAGGGGTTTGTATGAGCAGTTCTTC. Protein: CASSPRDRGLYEQFF.

The chain has TRBV5-1 and TRBJ1-2; tentative D call: TRBD1 (6 bases). Germline lookup yields CDR1 SGHRS and CDR2 YFSETQ. The CDR3 is 14 residues long. V lost 2 bases and J 1 base, leaving 9 bases between the germline ends. In DNA form, the CDR3 reads TGCGCCAGCAGCTTCCAGGGGTTTAACTATGGCTACACCTTC. Protein sequence: CASSFQGFNYGYTF.

This clonotype came up a few times. This chain links TRBV5-1 with TRBJ2-7, with 13 bases identical to TRBD2. This CDR3 has 17 amino acids. Per the germline V gene, CDR1 is SGHRS and CDR2 is YFSETQ. After removal of 2 bases from V and 1 base from J, the junction contained 6 bases not matched to a gene. The DNA of the CDR3 is TGCGCCAGCAGCTTAAGGACTAGCGGGGGATCTTCCTACGAGCAGTACTTC. Protein sequence: CASSLRTSGGSSYEQYF.

The rearrangement joins TRBV7-9 to TRBJ2-7; D gene unclear. This CDR3 comprises 14 residues. V was cut by 1 base and J by 0 bases, with 7 bases left in between. Per the germline V gene, CDR1 is SEHNR and CDR2 is FQNEAQ (reference sequence). The CDR3 loop reads CASSLEQPSYEQYF. In DNA form, the CDR3 reads TGTGCCAGCAGCTTAGAACAGCCCTCCTACGAGCAGTACTTC.

This clonotype was seen a handful of times. The chain combines TRBV12-3 or TRBV12-4 with TRBJ1-2; D gene uncertain. V was clipped by 3 bases and J by 4 bases, with 9 bases between them. The CDR3 totals 13 residues. CDR3 DNA sequence: TGTGCCAGCAGTTTGAGGACCTCCTATGGCTACACCTTC. This codes for CASSLRTSYGYTF.